Sequencing of this TCR beta chain was carried out in a study of T cell repertoires in cytomegalovirus infection. Overall study: Based on public TCR beta signatures, there were indications of CMV infection and of a matching HLA type. Whole-study results and caveats: Individuals carrying CMV plus the relevant HLA were identified by cumulative frequency of public TCR beta families. There were HLA-C-restricted CMV-specific TCR beta clonotypes dominating the ex vivo response.

TCRdb used MiXCR to reprocess the reads, holding one entry per CDR3 protein. The data hold about 530,000 distinct CDR3 sequences, with 26% observed a single time. CDR3 length: 13 amino acids. The germline gives CDR1 SNHLY, CDR2 FYNNEI. The trim removed 7 bases at V and 5 bases at J, leaving 5 bases unmatched. A remark on this clonotype: The antigen remains unidentified.

The rearrangement uses TRBV2 and TRBJ1-5, with 7 bases lining up with TRBD1. Sequencing was performed on PBMCs. The TCR comes from a human donor in good health (CMV status not recorded). Some clones in this sample may be carry-over from other donors' samples. The CDR3 loop reads CASMGQLDQPQHF. The CDR3 DNA follows: TGTGCCAGCATGGGACAGTTGGATCAGCCCCAGCATTTT.